These 27 T cell receptor beta chains were sequenced from one sample in a study of T cell changes during pregnancy in multiple sclerosis. Sequencing was performed with immunoSEQ multiplex PCR; in TCRdb, only in-frame clones are kept and a portion is missing. The sample contains fewer than 50,000 clones, 85% to 95% of which appear only once. The sample here was CD4+ T cells from peripheral blood mononuclear cells, taken in the second trimester of pregnancy. The receptors were gathered from a female donor in good health, enrolled as a control in a pregnancy study.

This chain uses TRBV5-4 with TRBJ2-3; 11 nucleotides align to TRBD2. Trimming cost V 4 bases and J 3 bases; bases outside gene matches: 4. This CDR3 contains 15 residues. In germline, CDR1 is SGHNT, CDR2 YYREEE (reference sequence). In DNA, the CDR3 is TGTGCCAGCAGCCCGCGGACTAGCGGGACAGATACGCAGTATTTT. Residues: CASSPRTSGTDTQYF.

The V call is TRBV5-4, the J call TRBJ1-2; TRBD1 is a possible D gene (6 bases). Deletions cut 2 bases from V and 4 bases from J, with 21 bases between. Per the germline V gene, CDR1 is SGHNT and CDR2 is YYREEE (reference sequence). This CDR3 contains 17 residues. The chain's CDR3 is CASSLGQGVPRGYGYTF. The CDR3 nucleotides read TGTGCCAGCAGCTTAGGGCAGGGTGTTCCCAGGGGCTATGGCTACACCTTC.

The chain has TRBV11-3 and TRBJ2-7; tentative D call: TRBD1 (5 bases). CDR3 length: 15 amino acids. Germline assignment: CDR1 SGHNT and CDR2 YENEEA. V shed 4 bases and J shed 0 bases, with 13 bases lying between them. The CDR3 sequence is CASSSDRRASYEQYF. For the CDR3, the DNA is TGTGCCAGCAGCTCGGATCGCAGGGCCTCCTACGAGCAGTACTTC.

The J gene is TRBJ1-5, the V gene TRBV2; TRBD1 agrees at 10 bases. This CDR3 region has 17 residues. Trimming took 6 bases from V and 0 from J; bases not matched to a gene: 8. CDR1 and CDR2 (germline): SNHLY, FYNNEI. The CDR3 nucleotides read TGTGCCAGCAGATATGGGACAGGGGCATATAGCAATCAGCCCCAGCATTTT. It encodes CASRYGTGAYSNQPQHF.

This rearrangement joins TRBV7-9 to TRBJ1-1; D is unclear. CDR1 is SEHNR and CDR2 is FQNEAQ in the germline V gene (reference sequence). The CDR3 has 16 amino acids. V was trimmed by 5 bases and J by 0 bases, leaving 16 bases between them. The CDR3 sequence is CASSPRSVGMNTEAFF. DNA for the CDR3: TGTGCCAGCAGCCCCCGTAGTGTCGGGATGAACACTGAAGCTTTCTTT.

The V and J genes are TRBV19 and TRBJ2-2, with TRBD2 matching over 8 bases. V lost 4 bases, J lost 0 bases, and 10 bases stayed unmatched. CDR1 LNHDA and CDR2 SQIVND come from the germline V gene (reference sequence). This CDR3 has 18 residues. The CDR3 is CASSRSGGGGPNTGELFF. CDR3 sequence (DNA): TGTGCCAGTAGTAGGAGCGGGGGCGGGGGGCCGAACACCGGGGAGCTGTTTTTT.

The chain has TRBV10-3 and TRBJ2-5, with D perhaps matching TRBD2 (5 bases). The CDR3 has 13 amino acids. Per the germline V gene, CDR1 is ENHRY and CDR2 is SYGVKD. Trimming stripped 5 bases from V and 3 bases from J, with 10 bases between. The CDR3 DNA sequence: TGTGCCATCAGTCCGGGATTCGAAGAGACCCAGTACTTC. The encoded protein is CAISPGFEETQYF.

The chain uses TRBV6-5 and TRBJ2-5; perhaps TRBD1 as D (6 bases). The CDR3 is made up of 16 amino acids. Germline V gene sequence: CDR1 MNHEY, CDR2 SVGAGI. V lost 0 bases and J 2 bases, leaving 13 bases between the germline ends. Here the CDR3 DNA reads TGTGCCAGCAGTTACTCGAAGGGGGTGGGACAAGAGACCCAGTACTTC. Residues: CASSYSKGVGQETQYF.

This clone showed up just once. The V call is TRBV7-6, the J call TRBJ2-7, with no clear D. Per the germline V gene, CDR1 is SGHVS and CDR2 is FNYEAQ. The CDR3 loop spans 12 amino acids. The V and J ends lost 3 bases and 7 bases respectively, with 10 bases between them. CDR3: CASSFPPGEQYF. The CDR3 DNA reads as TGTGCCAGCAGCTTCCCCCCGGGTGAGCAGTACTTC.

This chain connects TRBV4-3 to TRBJ1-1; D is unresolved. This CDR3 is built from 13 residues. Germline V gene data show CDR1 as LGHNA and CDR2 as YSLEER. Trimming removed 4 bases from V and 1 base from J, with 7 bases in between. The CDR3 region is CASSREGNTEAFF. DNA of the CDR3: TGCGCCAGCAGCCGGGAGGGGAACACTGAAGCTTTCTTT.

This rearrangement joins TRBV2 to TRBJ2-5; D gene ambiguous. CDR1 is SNHLY, CDR2 FYNNEI, per germline. With 2 bases removed from V and 8 bases from J, the gap between germline ends came to 3 bases. This CDR3 has 10 amino acids. The CDR3 here is CASSETTQYF. CDR3 in DNA: TGTGCCAGCAGTGAAACAACCCAGTACTTC.

In this sample, this clone turned up once. The chain carries TRBV7-6 and TRBJ2-5; D is possibly TRBD1 (6 bases). Trimming took off 4 bases at V and 4 bases at J, with 10 bases between the two ends. The CDR3 consists of 13 residues. CDR1 and CDR2 from the germline V gene are SGHVS and FNYEAQ. The CDR3 nucleotides read TGTGCCAGCAGCTGGGGGCCCCTAGAGACCCAGTACTTC. This encodes CASSWGPLETQYF.

The chain carries TRBV7-6 and TRBJ1-1; D is uncertain. CDR3 length equals 13 residues. Germline-derived CDR1 and CDR2 are SGHVS and FNYEAQ. V was pared by 7 bases and J by 1 base, with 10 bases between. CDR3 amino acids: CASMATPNTEAFF. The CDR3, as DNA: TGTGCCAGCATGGCAACCCCGAACACTGAAGCTTTCTTT.

The genes are TRBV27 and TRBJ1-4; no reliable D call. This CDR3 has 17 residues. The V and J ends lost 0 bases and 8 bases respectively, with 19 bases between them. The germline gives CDR1 MNHEY, CDR2 SMNVEV (reference sequence). CDR3 DNA sequence: TGTGCCAGCAGTTTATCCTACCAGTTAACCTCCGGGGAAAAACTGTTTTTT. It translates to CASSLSYQLTSGEKLFF.

The chain recombines TRBV2 with TRBJ2-7; 8 bases line up with TRBD1. The V gene end was trimmed by 3 bases and the J gene end by 2 bases; junction bases not matched to a gene: 0. CDR1 and CDR2 from the germline V gene are SNHLY and FYNNEI. This CDR3 has 13 residues. The CDR3 DNA reads as TGTGCCAGCAGTGAGGACAGGGCCTACGAGCAGTACTTC. Its translation: CASSEDRAYEQYF.

The CDR3 sequence is CAWSVGTANTEAFF. The CDR3 DNA follows: TGTGCCTGGAGTGTCGGGACAGCGAACACTGAAGCTTTCTTT. This chain joins TRBV30 and TRBJ1-1; TRBD1 agrees at 7 bases. CDR1 GTSNPN and CDR2 SVGIG come from the germline V gene (reference sequence). The CDR3 runs to 14 residues. V shed 0 bases and J 1 base; nucleotides not matched to a gene: 2.

The gene calls are TRBV2 and TRBJ2-2, with TRBD2 matching 7 bases. The CDR3 has 14 residues. V lost 6 bases and J lost 4; bases outside the gene matches: 5. Germline CDR1 reads SNHLY; CDR2 reads FYNNEI. The CDR3 spells CASRIGLGTGELFF. The CDR3 nucleotides read TGTGCCAGCAGAATAGGACTAGGCACCGGGGAGCTGTTTTTT.

The chain is built from TRBV9 and TRBJ2-3, with D perhaps TRBD2 (6 bases). CDR3 length: 14 residues. Deletions cut 6 bases from V and 4 bases from J, with 15 bases between. Germline V CDR1 and CDR2: SGDLS, YYNGEE. CDR3 sequence reads: CASTRTTVADTQYF. CDR3 DNA: TGTGCCAGCACCCGGACTACCGTCGCAGATACGCAGTATTTT.

The chain has TRBV5-6 and TRBJ2-4, with 9 bases matching TRBD1. Germline CDR1 is SGHDT and CDR2 is YYEEEE. This CDR3 contains 16 residues. V dropped 4 bases and J dropped 2; count of bases not matched to a gene: 7. CDR3 sequence: CASSGGTGSPKNIQYF. The DNA for the CDR3 is TGTGCCAGCAGCGGGGGGACAGGGTCTCCCAAAAACATTCAGTACTTC.

V and J are TRBV19 and TRBJ2-7, with D tentatively TRBD1 (6 bases). There are 14 residues in the CDR3. Germline V gives CDR1 LNHDA, CDR2 SQIVND (reference sequence). V was pared by 6 bases and J by 9 bases, with 21 bases between. The CDR3 spells CASSPTGERDGQYF. CDR3 in DNA: TGTGCCAGTAGCCCGACAGGAGAGCGAGACGGGCAGTACTTC.

CDR3 region: CAWSGLMGQGATNEKLFF. In DNA form, the CDR3 reads TGTGCCTGGAGTGGGCTCATGGGACAGGGTGCAACTAATGAAAAACTGTTTTTT. The rearrangement links TRBV30 to TRBJ1-4; 9 positions match TRBD1. This CDR3 region has 18 residues. The germline gives CDR1 GTSNPN, CDR2 SVGIG (reference sequence). Trimming at V came to 1 base and at J to 0 bases, leaving 9 bases not matched to a gene.

The chain recombines TRBV11-2 with TRBJ1-2, with D tentatively TRBD1 (5 bases). CDR3 length: 18 residues. CDR1 and CDR2 (germline): SGHAT, FQNNGV. The V gene lost 5 bases and the J gene lost 0 bases, with 22 bases spanning the gap. DNA for the CDR3: TGTGCCAGCAGCCCTATTAAAGGGGCAGGAACAGCTAACTATGGCTACACCTTC. Its translation is CASSPIKGAGTANYGYTF.

The chain links TRBV7-3 to TRBJ2-2; D may be TRBD2 (6 bases). Germline lookup yields CDR1 SGHTA and CDR2 FQGTGA. This CDR3 comprises 14 residues. Trimming cost V 0 bases and J 6 bases, with 8 bases left between them. The CDR3 nucleotides are TGTGCCAGCAGCTTAACTCGGGAGTCCGGGGAGCTGTTTTTT. Translation: CASSLTRESGELFF.

The chain uses TRBV6-5 and TRBJ1-1; 8 bases match TRBD1. This CDR3 is 15 amino acids long. Losses at the gene ends were 6 bases for V and 1 base for J; bases not matched to a gene: 7. Germline loops: CDR1 MNHEY, CDR2 SVGAGI. CDR3 coding DNA: TGTGCCAGCAGGGAACGCGGACAGGGGAACACTGAAGCTTTCTTT. This translates into CASRERGQGNTEAFF.

This clone was seen a single time. The gene calls are TRBV18 and TRBJ1-5; D gene ambiguous. Trimming stripped 2 bases from V and 2 bases from J, with 7 bases between. Germline CDR1 KGHSH, CDR2 LQKENI. The CDR3 loop spans 14 amino acids. For the CDR3, the DNA is TGTGCCAGCTCACCAGGGGAGGGCAATCAGCCCCAGCATTTT. Translating it yields CASSPGEGNQPQHF.

The chain has TRBV5-1 and TRBJ2-3; D may be TRBD2 (7 bases). V was trimmed by 0 bases and J by 4 bases, leaving 12 bases between them. This CDR3 region has 15 residues. The germline V gene encodes CDR1 SGHRS and CDR2 YFSETQ. The CDR3 protein is CASSLVGGQADTQYF. CDR3 sequence (DNA): TGCGCCAGCAGCTTGGTGGGGGGGCAGGCAGATACGCAGTATTTT.

The chain couples TRBV6-1 to TRBJ1-1; D not certain. The CDR3 sequence is 13 residues long. Between the trimmed V and J ends, which lost 1 base and 7 bases, there was a span of 10 bases. Looked up from germline, CDR1 is MNHNS and CDR2 is SASEGT. The CDR3 DNA is TGTGCCAGCAGTGAAGGATACAAGAATGAAGCTTTCTTT. Its translation is CASSEGYKNEAFF.